This entry lists 4 T cell receptor beta chains sequenced from one sample in a study of T cell repertoires in cytomegalovirus infection (dated by TCRdb to between 2017 and 2020). The run used an Illumina HiSeq 1500. In TCRdb, the public reads were trimmed at Q25 with fastp and aligned with MiXCR, with productive beta chains retained. For every CDR3 protein sequence, its rows merge into one entry that carries the most common genes and DNA. A total of hundreds of thousands of distinct CDR3 sequences appear in this sample, roughly 9.3% of them only once. Clones ranked in the top ten supply 2.5% of the sample. The specimen sequenced was PBMCs. The receptors derive from a human donor in good health (CMV status not recorded). Some clones in this sample may be carry-over from other donors' samples.

This clonotype was seen repeatedly, ten times or more. The chain couples TRBV7-2 to TRBJ2-3; D ambiguous. Trimming pared 2 bases from V and 4 bases from J, leaving 4 bases between. Germline V gene data show CDR1 as SGHTA and CDR2 as FQGNSA. This CDR3 is 12 amino acids long. CDR3 residues: CASSLRADTQYF. Written as DNA, the CDR3 is TGTGCCAGCAGCTTAAGGGCAGATACGCAGTATTTT.

V is TRBV6-8 and J is TRBJ1-1; a weak D match, TRBD1 (5 bases). This CDR3 has 15 amino acids. Per germline, CDR1 MNHGY and CDR2 SAAAGT. V lost 0 bases to trimming and J lost 5 bases, with 13 bases between them. CDR3 DNA sequence: TGTGCCAGCAGTTACTCGGGGCGGAGGAGAACTGAAGCTTTCTTT. Encoded protein: CASSYSGRRRTEAFF.

With respect to this clonotype: Sequence at one end of the junction differs from germline and may be a read error. The V and J genes are TRBV4-3 and TRBJ1-2; D possibly corresponds to TRBD1 (6 bases). Germline values: CDR1 LGHNA, CDR2 YSLEER. There are 15 residues in the CDR3. This chain's CDR3 is CASSQLTGTNDGYTF. CDR3 DNA sequence: TGCGCCAGCAGCCAGCTCACAGGGACTAACGATGGCTACACCTTC.

This clonotype has just one count. This may come from a read error, since a much larger clone is one base off. The chain uses TRBV12-3 or TRBV12-4 and TRBJ2-1; no clear D. The CDR3 totals 11 residues. In nucleotides, the CDR3 is TGTGCCAGCAGCTCCCCCGATGAGCAGATCTTC. Protein sequence: CASSSPDEQIF.